This T cell receptor beta chain stems from a study of blood T cell repertoires in COVID-19. On the study more broadly: Samples came from the United States, Italy and Spain, spanning acute and convalescent COVID-19.

The V segment lost 2 bases and the J segment 3 bases; nucleotides outside the gene matches: 3. CDR3 length equals 14 residues. Germline CDR1 is MNHEY and CDR2 is SVGAGI. In the study's own analysis: Researchers report that nucleated cell counts were estimated from reference gene primer amplification. The table came from immunoSEQ multiplex PCR; TCRdb's copy has only in-frame clones and leaves some out. The V and J calls and clone size come from that table; D and trimming were worked out from the DNA. The repertoire includes approximately 150,000 clones, approximately 84% of them detected once, and approximately 5% sits in the top ten.

This clonotype originated in a human donor in a cohort sampled during active COVID-19. The specimen was peripheral blood. The V gene is TRBV6-5, the J gene TRBJ2-7; 8 bases map to TRBD1. Written as DNA, the CDR3 is TGTGCCAGCAGTTACAGCGGACAGGGCTACGAGCAGTACTTC. Encoded protein: CASSYSGQGYEQYF.